This TCR beta chain was sequenced for a study of CD8 T cells in ankylosing spondylitis. Study-level results: A TCR beta motif made of 7 to 9 highly homologous variants seemed typical of ankylosing spondylitis blood.

TCRdb re-derived calls from the 5' RACE reads in MiXCR, one entry per CDR3 protein. The table records about 390,000 distinct CDR3 sequences, approximately 20% of them present only once. As regards this clonotype: The antigen is not known.

The V gene end was trimmed by 5 bases and the J gene end by 5 bases; junction bases not matched to a gene: 7. This CDR3 contains 14 residues. CDR1 and CDR2 (germline): SGHVS, FQNEAQ. What was sequenced was blood, either unsorted or a sorted T cell fraction (not recorded which). This receptor was identified in a male donor with ankylosing spondylitis. This chain uses TRBV7-8 with TRBJ2-7; 9 bases line up with TRBD2. The CDR3 DNA reads TGTGCCAGCAGCGGAATCGGACTAGCGAACGAGCAGTACTTC. Amino acids: CASSGIGLANEQYF.